The rows below give T cell receptor beta chains drawn from one sample of a study of response to subunit inactivated influenza vaccine. One entry per CDR3 protein results from TCRdb running MiXCR on the RT-PCR reads. The table lists more than 700,000 distinct CDR3 sequences, 21% of them singletons. The source was PBMCs from blood, collected about 5 days after vaccination. These receptors all stem from a man aged 50-60 years who received an inactivated influenza vaccine. CDR3s include the opening cysteine and the closing phenylalanine or tryptophan. The D gene is left open where the match is weak. Only part of the rows carry a size: once, few, many, or a class if the clone is expanded.

TRBV20-1	TRBD2	TRBJ2-1	few	TGCAGTGCTAGAGGACTAGCGGGAGTCGTTGAGCAGTTCTTC	CSARGLAGVVEQFF
TRBV20-1	TRBD2	TRBJ2-1	.	TGCAGTGCTAGAGATAAGGCGGGAGGGGGCAATGAGCAGTTCTTC	CSARDKAGGGNEQFF
TRBV5-1	.	TRBJ2-2	.	TGCGCCAGCAGCTTGGAATCCTTTATTGCCGGGGAGCTGTTTTTT	CASSLESFIAGELFF
TRBV18	TRBD1	TRBJ2-6	.	TGTGCCAGCTCACCAACAGGGGCAAGCTCTGGGGCCAACGTCCTGACTTTC	CASSPTGASSGANVLTF
TRBV20-1	TRBD1	TRBJ2-5	.	TGCAGTGCTAGCACCGGGACAGGCGGAGAGACCCAGTACTTC	CSASTGTGGETQYF
TRBV24-1	TRBD2	TRBJ2-7	.	TGTGCCACCAGTGAAACCGCGACTAGCGAAGGGACCTACGAGCAGTACTTC	CATSETATSEGTYEQYF
TRBV20-1	TRBD1	TRBJ2-3	.	TGCAGTGCTCTACCGGGACAGGTCAATCAGCCCCAGTATTTT	CSALPGQVNQPQYF
TRBV15	TRBD1	TRBJ2-2	few	TGTGCCACCAGCAGAAGGACAGGGAACACCGGGGAGCTGTTTTTT	CATSRRTGNTGELFF
TRBV10-3	.	TRBJ1-5	few	TGTGCCATCAGTGAGGTGGGCGGTCAGCCCCAGCATTTT	CAISEVGGQPQHF
TRBV12-3/TRBV12-4	.	TRBJ2-5	many	TGTGCCAGCAGTCCGGGGTCTCCGGGGACCCAGTACTTC	CASSPGSPGTQYF
TRBV20-1	.	TRBJ1-2	.	TGCAGTGCTCACCTCAGGAGGAACGAGCATGGCTACACCTTC	CSAHLRRNEHGYTF
TRBV18	TRBD2	TRBJ2-3	.	TGTGCCAGCTCACCACCCGGAGGGGCGGGGGATCAGCGGACGCAGTATTTT	CASSPPGGAGDQRTQYF
TRBV27	.	TRBJ1-6	.	TGTGCCAGCAGTTTAGACAGGCCCTCACCCCTCCACTTT	CASSLDRPSPLHF
TRBV20-1	.	TRBJ2-1	few	TGCAGTGCGCGCCTAGCGCTTCCCAATGAGCAGTTCTTC	CSARLALPNEQFF
TRBV5-1	.	TRBJ2-7	few	TGCGCCAGCAGCCCCAAAGGGGGAGGCCGGTCCTACGAGCAGTACTTC	CASSPKGGGRSYEQYF
TRBV18	.	TRBJ1-1	.	TGTGCCAGCTCACCAGCCCGTGAGGGGAACACTGAAGCTTTCTTT	CASSPAREGNTEAFF
TRBV4-3	TRBD2	TRBJ2-1	.	TGCGCCAGCAGCCAAGAGGGCGGGAGGGTCTACAATGAGCAGTTCTTC	CASSQEGGRVYNEQFF